This entry features one T cell receptor (beta chain) sequence. Its antigen remains unidentified. The table came from immunoSEQ multiplex PCR; TCRdb's copy has only in-frame clones and leaves some out. The top ten clones hold 0.031% of a sample with about 78,000 clones, around 96% of them seen once. CDR1 WSHSY and CDR2 SAAADI come from the germline V gene. The CDR3 is 10 residues long. Trimming left V 8 bases short and J 7 bases short, with 8 bases between. This entry is derived from a study of human thymus T cells. Surgeons resected thymus tissue during corrective heart surgery. It was healthy Finnish infants having corrective surgery for congenital heart defects who were the donors. Study-level results: Thymic as well as blood repertoires seemed to favor certain V and J genes unevenly. Related studies found that unrelated individuals share highly overlapping thymic repertoires.

The chain joins TRBV10-2 to TRBJ2-5; D not certain. The receptor was isolated from a boy under three years old with a congenital heart defect but otherwise immunologically healthy. Material: thymus tissue. The CDR3 reads CASRGGTQYF. The CDR3 region has the DNA TGCGCCAGCCGAGGTGGGACCCAGTACTTC.